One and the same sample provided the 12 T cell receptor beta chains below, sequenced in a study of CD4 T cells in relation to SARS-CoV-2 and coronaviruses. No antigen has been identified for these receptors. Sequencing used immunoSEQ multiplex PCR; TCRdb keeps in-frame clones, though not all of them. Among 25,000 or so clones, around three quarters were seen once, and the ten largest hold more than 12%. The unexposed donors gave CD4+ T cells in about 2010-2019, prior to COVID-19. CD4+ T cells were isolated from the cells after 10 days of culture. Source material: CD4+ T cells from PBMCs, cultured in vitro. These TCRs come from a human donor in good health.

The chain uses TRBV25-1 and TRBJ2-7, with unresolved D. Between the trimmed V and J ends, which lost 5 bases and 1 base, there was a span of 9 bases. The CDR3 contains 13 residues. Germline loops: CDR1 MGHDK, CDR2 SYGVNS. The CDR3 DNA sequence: TGTGCCAGCAGTATCTCCCAATCCTACGAGCAGTACTTC. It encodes CASSISQSYEQYF.

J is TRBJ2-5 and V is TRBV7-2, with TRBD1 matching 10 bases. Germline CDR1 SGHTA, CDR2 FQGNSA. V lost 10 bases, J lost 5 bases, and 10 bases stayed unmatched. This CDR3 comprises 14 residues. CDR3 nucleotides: TGTGCCATTAGACAGGGGGCGGGTGGGGAGACCCAGTACTTC. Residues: CAIRQGAGGETQYF.

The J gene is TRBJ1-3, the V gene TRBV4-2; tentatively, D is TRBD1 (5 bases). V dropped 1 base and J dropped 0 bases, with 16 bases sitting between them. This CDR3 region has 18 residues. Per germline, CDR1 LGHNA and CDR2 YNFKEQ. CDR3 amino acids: CASSQVQGTYPSGNTIYF. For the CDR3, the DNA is TGTGCCAGCAGCCAAGTTCAGGGCACTTATCCCTCTGGAAACACCATATATTTT.

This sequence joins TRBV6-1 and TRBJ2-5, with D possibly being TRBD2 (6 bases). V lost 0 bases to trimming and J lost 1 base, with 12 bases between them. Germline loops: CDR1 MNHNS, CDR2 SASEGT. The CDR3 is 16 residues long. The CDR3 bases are TGTGCCAGCAGTGAAGCGGGGCCGGGACTCCAAGAGACCCAGTACTTC. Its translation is CASSEAGPGLQETQYF.

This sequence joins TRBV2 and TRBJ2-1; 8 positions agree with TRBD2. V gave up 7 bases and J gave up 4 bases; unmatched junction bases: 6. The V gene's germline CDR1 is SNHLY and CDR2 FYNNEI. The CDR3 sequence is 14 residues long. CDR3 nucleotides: TGTGCCAGCAAACCCGGGGGGGTTTACAATGAGCAGTTCTTC. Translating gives CASKPGGVYNEQFF.

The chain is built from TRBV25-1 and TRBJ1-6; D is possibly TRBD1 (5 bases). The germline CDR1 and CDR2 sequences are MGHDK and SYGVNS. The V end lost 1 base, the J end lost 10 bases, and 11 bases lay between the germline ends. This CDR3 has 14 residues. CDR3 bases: TGTGCCAGCAGTGAATTCATAGGGGAATCACCCCTCCACTTT. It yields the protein CASSEFIGESPLHF. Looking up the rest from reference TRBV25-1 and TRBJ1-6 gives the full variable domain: EADIYQTPRYLVIGTGKKITLECSQTMGHDKMYWYQQDPGMELHLIHYSYGVNSTEKGDLSSESTVSRIRTEHFPLTLESARPSHTSQYLCASSEFIGESPLHFGNGTRLTVT.

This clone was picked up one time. CDR3 coding DNA: TGTGCCAGCAGCCCCTTCAGCCCACGTGTCAACACCGGGGAGCTGTTTTTT. Residues: CASSPFSPRVNTGELFF. V gene TRBV7-9 combines with J gene TRBJ2-2; D remains ambiguous. Germline assignment: CDR1 SEHNR and CDR2 FQNEAQ (reference sequence). The V and J ends lost 5 bases and 2 bases respectively, with 18 bases between them. There are 17 residues in the CDR3.

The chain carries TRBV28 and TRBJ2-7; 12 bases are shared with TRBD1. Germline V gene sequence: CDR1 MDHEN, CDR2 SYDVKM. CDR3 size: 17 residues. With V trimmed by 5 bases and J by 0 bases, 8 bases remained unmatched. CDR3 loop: CASSEYRDRGLSYEQYF. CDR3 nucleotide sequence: TGTGCCAGCAGTGAATACCGGGACAGGGGGCTCTCCTACGAGCAGTACTTC.

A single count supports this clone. The CDR3 DNA is TGTGCCACCCGGGACACCCACTACGAGCAGTACTTC. Protein product: CATRDTHYEQYF. The rearrangement joins TRBV28 to TRBJ2-7, with D perhaps TRBD1 (6 bases). V shed 10 bases and J shed 3 bases, with 13 bases lying between them. Per the germline V gene, CDR1 is MDHEN and CDR2 is SYDVKM. The CDR3 spans 12 residues.

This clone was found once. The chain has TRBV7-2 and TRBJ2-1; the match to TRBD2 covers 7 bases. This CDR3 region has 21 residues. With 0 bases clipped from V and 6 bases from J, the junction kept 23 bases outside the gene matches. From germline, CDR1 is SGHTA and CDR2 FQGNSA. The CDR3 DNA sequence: TGTGCCAGCAGCTTAGCGGTGGCTAGCGGAGTGTTAGGGGCGTTAGGCAATGAGCAGTTCTTC. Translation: CASSLAVASGVLGALGNEQFF.

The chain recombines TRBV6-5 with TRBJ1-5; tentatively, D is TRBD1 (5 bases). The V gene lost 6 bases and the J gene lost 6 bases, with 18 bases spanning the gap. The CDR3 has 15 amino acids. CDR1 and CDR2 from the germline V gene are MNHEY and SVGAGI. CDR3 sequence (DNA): TGTGCCAGCAGGGGCCAAGGGGCATCGGGTCAGCCCCAGCATTTT. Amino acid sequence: CASRGQGASGQPQHF.

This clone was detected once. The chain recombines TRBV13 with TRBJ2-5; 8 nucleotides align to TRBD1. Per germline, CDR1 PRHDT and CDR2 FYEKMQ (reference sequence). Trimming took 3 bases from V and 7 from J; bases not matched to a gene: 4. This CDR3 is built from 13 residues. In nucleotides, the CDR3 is TGTGCCAGCAGCTTGGACAGGGAAGGGACCCAGTACTTC. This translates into CASSLDREGTQYF.